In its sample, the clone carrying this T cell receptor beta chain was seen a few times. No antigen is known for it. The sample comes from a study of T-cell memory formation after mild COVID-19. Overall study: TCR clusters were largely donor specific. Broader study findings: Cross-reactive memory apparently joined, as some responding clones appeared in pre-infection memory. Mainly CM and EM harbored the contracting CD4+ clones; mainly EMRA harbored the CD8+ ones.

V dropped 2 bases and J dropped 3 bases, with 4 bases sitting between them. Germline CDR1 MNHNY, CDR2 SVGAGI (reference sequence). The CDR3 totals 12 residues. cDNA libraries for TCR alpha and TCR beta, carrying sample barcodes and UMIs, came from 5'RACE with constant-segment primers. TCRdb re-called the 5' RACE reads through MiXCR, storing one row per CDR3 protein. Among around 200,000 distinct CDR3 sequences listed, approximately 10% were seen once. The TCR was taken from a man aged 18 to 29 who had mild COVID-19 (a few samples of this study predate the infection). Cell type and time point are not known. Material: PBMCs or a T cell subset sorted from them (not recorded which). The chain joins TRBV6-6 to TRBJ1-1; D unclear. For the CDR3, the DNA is TGTGCCAGCAGTTACGACGACACTGAAGCTTTCTTT. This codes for CASSYDDTEAFF.